This T cell receptor (beta chain) was obtained from a study of blood T cells in healthy people across ages. The V and J ends lost 3 bases and 0 bases respectively, with 21 bases between them. The CDR3 covers 19 residues. Germline V gene data show CDR1 as ENHRY and CDR2 as SYGVKD. This clonotype was recorded a few times. Its antigen is unknown. Broader study findings: No one knew whether donors had CMV, which possibly confounded expanded clonotype changes.

Alongside a J-beta primer mix, a sample-barcoded 5' primer served in a second PCR lasting about 7 to 11 cycles. Every cDNA molecule bore a tag from a template-switch adaptor containing 12 random nucleotides. Each CDR3 protein is one row after TCRdb ran MiXCR on the 5' RACE reads. The top ten hold 3% to 4.5% of the sample, which has 550,000 to 650,000 distinct CDR3 sequences, about 29% seen once. This sample was also put to use in a study of T cells of mothers and their children. This second study says: Relative to unrelated pairs, biologically related mother-child dyads exhibited marginally greater, non-significant overlap. Persisting microchimeric T cell clones went undetected.

This chain connects TRBV10-3 to TRBJ1-3, with D tentatively TRBD1 (5 bases). The clonotype originates from a boy younger than 10 in good health. The sequenced material came from blood. The CDR3: CAISEPPGRKTSSGNTIYF. The CDR3 nucleotides are TGTGCCATCAGTGAACCGCCGGGACGGAAAACTAGCTCTGGAAACACCATATATTTT.